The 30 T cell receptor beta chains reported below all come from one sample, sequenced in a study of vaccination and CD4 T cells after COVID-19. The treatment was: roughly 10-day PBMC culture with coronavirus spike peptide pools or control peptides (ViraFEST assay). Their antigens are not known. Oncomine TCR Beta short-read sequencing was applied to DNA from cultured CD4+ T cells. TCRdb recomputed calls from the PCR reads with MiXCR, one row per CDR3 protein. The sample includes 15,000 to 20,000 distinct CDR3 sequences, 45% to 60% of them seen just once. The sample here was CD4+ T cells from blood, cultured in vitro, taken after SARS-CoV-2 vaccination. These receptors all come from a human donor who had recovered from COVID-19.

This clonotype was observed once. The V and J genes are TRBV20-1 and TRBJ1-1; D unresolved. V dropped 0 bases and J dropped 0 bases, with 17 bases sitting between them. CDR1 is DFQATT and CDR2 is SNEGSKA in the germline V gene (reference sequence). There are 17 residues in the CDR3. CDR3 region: CSARDFGGGRMNTEAFF. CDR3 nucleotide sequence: TGCAGTGCTAGAGATTTCGGCGGCGGGCGCATGAACACTGAAGCTTTCTTT.

CDR3 in DNA: TGCAGTGCTAGATATACAGGGAAGAACATTCAGTACTTC. Translated, it gives CSARYTGKNIQYF. V usage is TRBV20-1 and J usage is TRBJ2-4; a weak D match, TRBD1 (6 bases). Trimming took 2 bases from V and 7 from J, leaving 12 bases between them. The CDR3 sequence is 13 residues long. CDR1 DFQATT and CDR2 SNEGSKA come from the germline V gene (reference sequence).

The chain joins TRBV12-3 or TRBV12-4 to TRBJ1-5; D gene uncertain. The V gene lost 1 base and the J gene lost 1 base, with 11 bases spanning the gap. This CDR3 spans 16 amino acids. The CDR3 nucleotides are TGTGCCAGCAGTTTAGGGAGGTGGTTGAGCAATCAGCCCCAGCATTTT. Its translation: CASSLGRWLSNQPQHF.

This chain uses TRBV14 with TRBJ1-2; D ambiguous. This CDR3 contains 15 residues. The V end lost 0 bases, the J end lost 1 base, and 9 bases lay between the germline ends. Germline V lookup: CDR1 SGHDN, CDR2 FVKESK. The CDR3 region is CASSQEAGINYGYTF. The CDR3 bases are TGTGCCAGCAGCCAAGAAGCGGGGATTAACTATGGCTACACCTTC.

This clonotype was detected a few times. The CDR3 loop reads CASSPEGQGRVNTEAFF. The CDR3 DNA sequence: TGTGCCAGCAGTCCGGAAGGGCAGGGGCGCGTGAACACTGAAGCTTTCTTT. The V gene is TRBV25-1, the J gene TRBJ1-1, with D perhaps matching TRBD1 (6 bases). V gave up 5 bases and J gave up 0 bases, with 19 bases separating them. This CDR3 region has 17 residues. The germline CDR1 and CDR2 sequences are MGHDK and SYGVNS.

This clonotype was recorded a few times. The CDR3 DNA sequence: TGTGCCAGCAGTACCCGTACCGGGACAGGGGGCTCAGGCTACACCTTC. It codes for CASSTRTGTGGSGYTF. The V gene is TRBV6-1, the J gene TRBJ1-2; 12 bases fit TRBD1. Per germline, CDR1 MNHNS and CDR2 SASEGT. The CDR3 spans 16 residues. V trimming: 5 bases; J trimming: 8 bases; junction bases outside the gene matches: 12.

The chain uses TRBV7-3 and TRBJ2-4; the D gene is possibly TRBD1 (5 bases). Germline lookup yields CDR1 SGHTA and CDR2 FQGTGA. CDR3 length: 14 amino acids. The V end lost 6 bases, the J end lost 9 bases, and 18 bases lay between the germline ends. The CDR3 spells CASRSVGPQGIQYF. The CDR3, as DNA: TGTGCCAGCAGGTCGGTGGGGCCGCAGGGCATTCAGTACTTC.

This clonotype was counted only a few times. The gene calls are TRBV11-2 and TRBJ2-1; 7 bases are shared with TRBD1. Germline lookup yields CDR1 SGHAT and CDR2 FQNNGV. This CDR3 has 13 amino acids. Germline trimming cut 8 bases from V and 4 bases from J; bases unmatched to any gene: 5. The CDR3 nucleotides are TGTGCCAGCGGCCAGACAGGGTACAATGAGCAGTTCTTC. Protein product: CASGQTGYNEQFF.

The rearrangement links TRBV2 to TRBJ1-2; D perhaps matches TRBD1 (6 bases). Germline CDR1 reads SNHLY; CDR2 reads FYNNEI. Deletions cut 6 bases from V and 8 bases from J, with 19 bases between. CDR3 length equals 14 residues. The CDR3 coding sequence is TGTGCCAGCAGGCAACAGGGATTTGCAGGAGGCTACACCTTC. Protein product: CASRQQGFAGGYTF.

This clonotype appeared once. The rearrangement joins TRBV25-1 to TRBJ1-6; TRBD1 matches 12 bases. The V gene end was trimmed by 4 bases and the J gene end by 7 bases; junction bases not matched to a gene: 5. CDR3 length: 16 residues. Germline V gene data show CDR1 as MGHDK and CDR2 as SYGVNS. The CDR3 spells CASSVTGTGGNSPLHF. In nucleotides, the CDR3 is TGTGCCAGCAGTGTGACCGGGACAGGGGGCAATTCACCCCTCCACTTT.

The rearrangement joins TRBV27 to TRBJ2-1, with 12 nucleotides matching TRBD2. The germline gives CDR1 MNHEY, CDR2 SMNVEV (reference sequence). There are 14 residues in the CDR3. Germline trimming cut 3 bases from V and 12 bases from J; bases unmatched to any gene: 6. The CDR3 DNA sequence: TGTGCCAGCAGTTTCACTAGCGGGGGGACACGGCAGTTCTTC. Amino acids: CASSFTSGGTRQFF.

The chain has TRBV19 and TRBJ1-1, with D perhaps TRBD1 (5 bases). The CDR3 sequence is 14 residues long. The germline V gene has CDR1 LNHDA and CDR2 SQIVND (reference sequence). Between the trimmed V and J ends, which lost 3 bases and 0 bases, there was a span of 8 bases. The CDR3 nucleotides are TGTGCCAGTAGTATGGACACCGTGAACACTGAAGCTTTCTTT. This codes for CASSMDTVNTEAFF.

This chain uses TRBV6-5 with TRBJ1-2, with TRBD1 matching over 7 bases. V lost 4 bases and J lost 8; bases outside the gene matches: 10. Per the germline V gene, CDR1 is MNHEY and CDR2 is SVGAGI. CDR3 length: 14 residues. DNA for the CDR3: TGTGCCAGCAGTTCTGAGACAGGGAACGGAGGCTACACCTTC. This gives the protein CASSSETGNGGYTF.

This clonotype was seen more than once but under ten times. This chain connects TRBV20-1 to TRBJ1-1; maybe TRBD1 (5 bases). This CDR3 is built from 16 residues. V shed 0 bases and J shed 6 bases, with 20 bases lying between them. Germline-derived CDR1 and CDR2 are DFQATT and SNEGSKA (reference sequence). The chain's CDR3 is CSARDHIRAWGPEAFF. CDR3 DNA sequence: TGCAGTGCTAGAGATCATATAAGGGCCTGGGGACCTGAAGCTTTCTTT.

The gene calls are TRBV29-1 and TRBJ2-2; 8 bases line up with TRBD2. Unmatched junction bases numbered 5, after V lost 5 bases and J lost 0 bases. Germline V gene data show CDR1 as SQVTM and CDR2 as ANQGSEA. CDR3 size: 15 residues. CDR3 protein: CSVRAGGSNTGELFF. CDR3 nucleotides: TGCAGCGTTAGGGCGGGGGGATCGAACACCGGGGAGCTGTTTTTT.

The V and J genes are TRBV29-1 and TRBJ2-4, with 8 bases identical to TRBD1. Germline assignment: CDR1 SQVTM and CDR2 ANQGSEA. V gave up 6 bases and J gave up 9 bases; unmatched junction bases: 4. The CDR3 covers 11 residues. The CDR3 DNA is TGCAGCGTGGACGGGACAGGCATTCAGTACTTC. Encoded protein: CSVDGTGIQYF.

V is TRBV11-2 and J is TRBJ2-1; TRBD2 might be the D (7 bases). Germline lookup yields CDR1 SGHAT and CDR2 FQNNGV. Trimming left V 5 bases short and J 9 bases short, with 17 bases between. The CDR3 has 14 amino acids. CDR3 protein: CASSAGAGAVEQFF. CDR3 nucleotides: TGTGCCAGCAGCGCAGGGGCGGGAGCGGTTGAGCAGTTCTTC.

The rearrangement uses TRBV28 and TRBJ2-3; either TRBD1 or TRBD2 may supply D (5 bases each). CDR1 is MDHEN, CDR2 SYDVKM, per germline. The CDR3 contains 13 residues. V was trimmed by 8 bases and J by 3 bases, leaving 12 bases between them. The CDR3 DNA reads TGTGCCAGCGTTGGGGGTGGGACAGATACGCAGTATTTT. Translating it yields CASVGGGTDTQYF.

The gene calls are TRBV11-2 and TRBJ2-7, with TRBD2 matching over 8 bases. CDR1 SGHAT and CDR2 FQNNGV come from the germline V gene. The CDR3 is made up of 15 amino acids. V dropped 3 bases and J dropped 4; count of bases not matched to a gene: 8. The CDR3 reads CASSFGRGVSYEQYF. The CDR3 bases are TGTGCCAGCAGCTTTGGGCGGGGGGTGTCGTACGAGCAGTACTTC.

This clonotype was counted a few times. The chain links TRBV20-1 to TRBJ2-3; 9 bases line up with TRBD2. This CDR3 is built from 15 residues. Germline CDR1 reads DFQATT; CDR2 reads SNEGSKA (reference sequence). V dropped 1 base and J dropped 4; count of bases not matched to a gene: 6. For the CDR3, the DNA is TGCAGTGCTAGAGGATCCGCGGGAGGGTCAGATACGCAGTATTTT. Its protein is CSARGSAGGSDTQYF.

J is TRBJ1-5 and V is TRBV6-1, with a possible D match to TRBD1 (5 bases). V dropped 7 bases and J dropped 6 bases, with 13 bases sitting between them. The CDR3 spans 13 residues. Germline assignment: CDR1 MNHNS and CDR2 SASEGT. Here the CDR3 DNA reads TGTGCCAGCACCATGGGGGAGGGTCAGCCCCAGCATTTT. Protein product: CASTMGEGQPQHF.

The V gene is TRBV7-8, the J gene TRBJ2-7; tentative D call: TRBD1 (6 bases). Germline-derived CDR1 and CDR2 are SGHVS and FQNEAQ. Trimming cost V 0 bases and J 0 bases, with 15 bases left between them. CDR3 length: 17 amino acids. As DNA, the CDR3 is TGTGCCAGCAGCTTAGCTTCAACAGGGCAGAGCTCCTACGAGCAGTACTTC. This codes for CASSLASTGQSSYEQYF. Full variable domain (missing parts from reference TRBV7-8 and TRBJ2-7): GAGVSQSPRYKVAKRGQDVALRCDPISGHVSLFWYQQALGQGPEFLTYFQNEAQLDKSGLPSDRFFAERPEGSVSTLKIQRTQQEDSAVYLCASSLASTGQSSYEQYFGPGTRLTVT.

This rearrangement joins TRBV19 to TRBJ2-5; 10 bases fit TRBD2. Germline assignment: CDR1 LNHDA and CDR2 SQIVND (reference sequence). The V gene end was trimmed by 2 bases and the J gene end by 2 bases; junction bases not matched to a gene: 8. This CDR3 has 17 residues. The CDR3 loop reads CASSIRTSGIGQETQYF. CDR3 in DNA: TGTGCCAGTAGTATAAGAACTAGCGGGATAGGACAAGAGACCCAGTACTTC.

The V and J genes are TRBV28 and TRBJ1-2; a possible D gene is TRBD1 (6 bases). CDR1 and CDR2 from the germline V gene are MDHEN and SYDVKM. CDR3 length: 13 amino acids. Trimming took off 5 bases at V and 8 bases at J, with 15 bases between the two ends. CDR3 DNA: TGTGCCAGCAGTCAGTCAGGGGATGCGGGCTACACCTTC. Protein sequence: CASSQSGDAGYTF.

CDR3 coding DNA: TGCAGTGCTAGAGATCAACGGTGGGAGTTCTTC. Protein sequence: CSARDQRWEFF. This chain joins TRBV20-1 and TRBJ2-1; D remains unclear. The CDR3 is 11 amino acids. With 0 bases removed from V and 14 bases from J, the gap between germline ends came to 11 bases. Looked up from germline, CDR1 is DFQATT and CDR2 is SNEGSKA (reference sequence).

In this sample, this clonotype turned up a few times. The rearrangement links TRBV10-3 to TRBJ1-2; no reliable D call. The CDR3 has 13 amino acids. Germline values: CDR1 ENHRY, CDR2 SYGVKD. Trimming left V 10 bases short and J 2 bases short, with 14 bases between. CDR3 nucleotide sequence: TGTGCCACCTGGGAGGAGATAAACTATGGCTACACCTTC. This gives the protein CATWEEINYGYTF.

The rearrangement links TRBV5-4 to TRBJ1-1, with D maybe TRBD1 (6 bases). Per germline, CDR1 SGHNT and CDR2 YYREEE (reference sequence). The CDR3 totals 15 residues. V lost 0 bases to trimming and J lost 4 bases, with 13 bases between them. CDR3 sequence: CASSLDWGAGTEAFF. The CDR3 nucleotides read TGTGCCAGCAGCTTGGATTGGGGGGCCGGCACTGAAGCTTTCTTT.

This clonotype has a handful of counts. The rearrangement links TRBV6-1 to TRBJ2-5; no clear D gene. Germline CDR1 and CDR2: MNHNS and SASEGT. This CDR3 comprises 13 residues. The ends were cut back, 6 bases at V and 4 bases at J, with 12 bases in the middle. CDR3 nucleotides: TGTGCCAGCAGATCCCCGGCTACAGAGACCCAGTACTTC. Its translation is CASRSPATETQYF.

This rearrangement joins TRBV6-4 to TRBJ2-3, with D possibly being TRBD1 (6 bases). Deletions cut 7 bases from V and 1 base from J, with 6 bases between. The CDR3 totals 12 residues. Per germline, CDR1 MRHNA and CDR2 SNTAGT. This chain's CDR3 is CASKGGTDTQYF. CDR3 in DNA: TGTGCCAGCAAGGGGGGCACAGATACGCAGTATTTT.

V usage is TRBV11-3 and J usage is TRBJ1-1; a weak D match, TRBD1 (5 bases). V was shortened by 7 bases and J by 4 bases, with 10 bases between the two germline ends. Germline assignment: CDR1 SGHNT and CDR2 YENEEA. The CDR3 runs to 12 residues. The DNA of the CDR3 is TGTGCCAGCACCGACAGAATCACTGAAGCTTTCTTT. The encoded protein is CASTDRITEAFF.